The 3 T cell receptor beta chains below come from one sample, sequenced in a study of blood T cell repertoires in COVID-19. Produced via immunoSEQ multiplex PCR; TCRdb's table is partial and in-frame only. The table has about 12,000 clones, roughly 87% seen once. Source material: peripheral blood. The receptors come from a man at least 80 years old with acute or convalescent COVID-19.

This sequence joins TRBV28 and TRBJ1-2; 8 bases match TRBD1. Trimming cost V 3 bases and J 6 bases; bases outside gene matches: 9. The CDR3 length is 15 residues. CDR1 and CDR2 from the germline V gene are MDHEN and SYDVKM. Written as DNA, the CDR3 is TGTGCCAGCAGTTTCCTGCGACAGGGGAGTAATGGCTACACCTTC. It specifies CASSFLRQGSNGYTF.

This chain connects TRBV11-2 to TRBJ2-5; D is possibly TRBD2 (5 bases). This CDR3 has 14 amino acids. Germline V gene data show CDR1 as SGHAT and CDR2 as FQNNGV. Trimming removed 2 bases at V and 7 bases at J, with 14 bases between. CDR3 DNA sequence: TGTGCCAGCAGCTTACAACGGGCCGGGGTGACCCAGTACTTC. Residues: CASSLQRAGVTQYF. Variable domain in full (rest from reference TRBV11-2 and TRBJ2-5): EAGVAQSPRYKIIEKRQSVAFWCNPISGHATLYWYQQILGQGPKLLIQFQNNGVVDDSQLPKDRFSAERLKGVDSTLKIQPAKLEDSAVYLCASSLQRAGVTQYFGPGTRLLVL.

This clone was observed a single time. The rearrangement joins TRBV11-2 to TRBJ2-2; the D gene is possibly TRBD2 (6 bases). The germline V gene has CDR1 SGHAT and CDR2 FQNNGV. The CDR3 length is 11 residues. V was clipped by 5 bases and J by 13 bases, with 11 bases between them. The CDR3 here is CASSPKEGLFF. The DNA of the CDR3 is TGTGCCAGCAGCCCGAAGGAGGGGCTGTTTTTT.